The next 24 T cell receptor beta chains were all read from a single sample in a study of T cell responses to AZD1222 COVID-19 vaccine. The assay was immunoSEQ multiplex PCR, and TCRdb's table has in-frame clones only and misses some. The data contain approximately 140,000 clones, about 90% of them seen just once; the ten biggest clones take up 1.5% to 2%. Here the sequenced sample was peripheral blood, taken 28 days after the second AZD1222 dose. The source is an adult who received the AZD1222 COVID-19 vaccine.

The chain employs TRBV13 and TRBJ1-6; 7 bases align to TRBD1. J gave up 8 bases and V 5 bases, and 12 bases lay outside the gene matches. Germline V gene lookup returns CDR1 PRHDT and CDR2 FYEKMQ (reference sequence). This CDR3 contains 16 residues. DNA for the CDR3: TGTGCCAGCAGCACACAGGGGCAGGGGGGGGATTCACCCCTCCACTTT. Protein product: CASSTQGQGGDSPLHF.

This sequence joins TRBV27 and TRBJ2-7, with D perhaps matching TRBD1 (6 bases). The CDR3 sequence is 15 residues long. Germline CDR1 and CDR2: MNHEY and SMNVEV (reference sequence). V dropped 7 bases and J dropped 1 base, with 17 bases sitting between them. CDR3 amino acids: CASTRGRGMSYEQYF. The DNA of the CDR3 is TGTGCCAGCACAAGGGGCAGGGGAATGTCCTACGAGCAGTACTTC.

The CDR3 protein is CASSPRERGRSSYNEQFF. In DNA form, the CDR3 reads TGTGCCAGCAGCCCCCGGGAGCGGGGACGGAGCTCCTACAATGAGCAGTTCTTC. The V gene is TRBV9, the J gene TRBJ2-1, with 7 bases lining up with TRBD2. The CDR3 totals 18 residues. Germline values: CDR1 SGDLS, CDR2 YYNGEE. J gave up 0 bases and V 4 bases, and 13 bases lay outside the gene matches.

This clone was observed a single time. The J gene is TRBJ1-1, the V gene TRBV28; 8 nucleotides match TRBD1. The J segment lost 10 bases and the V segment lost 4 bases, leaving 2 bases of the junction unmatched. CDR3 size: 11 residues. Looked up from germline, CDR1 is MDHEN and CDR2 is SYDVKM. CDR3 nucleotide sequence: TGTGCCAGCAGTTGGACAGGGAGAGCTTTCTTT. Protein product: CASSWTGRAFF.

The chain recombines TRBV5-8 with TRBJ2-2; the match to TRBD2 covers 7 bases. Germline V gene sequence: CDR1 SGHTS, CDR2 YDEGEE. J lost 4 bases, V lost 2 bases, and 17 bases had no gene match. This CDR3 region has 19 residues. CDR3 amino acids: CASSLGLLGSGIFTGELFF. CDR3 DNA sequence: TGTGCCAGCAGCTTAGGTCTCTTAGGCAGCGGGATATTCACCGGGGAGCTGTTTTTT.

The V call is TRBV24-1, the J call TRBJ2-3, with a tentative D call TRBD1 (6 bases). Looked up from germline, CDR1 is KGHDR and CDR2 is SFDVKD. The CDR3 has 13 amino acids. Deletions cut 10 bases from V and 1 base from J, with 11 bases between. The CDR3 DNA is TGTGCCACTAATGACAGGCGCACAGATACGCAGTATTTT. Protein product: CATNDRRTDTQYF.

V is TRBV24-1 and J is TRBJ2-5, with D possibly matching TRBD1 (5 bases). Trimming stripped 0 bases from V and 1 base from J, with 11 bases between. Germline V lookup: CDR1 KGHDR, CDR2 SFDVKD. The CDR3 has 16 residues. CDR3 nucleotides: TGTGCCACCAGTGATTTGACAGGTGTTAGCCAAGAGACCCAGTACTTC. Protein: CATSDLTGVSQETQYF.

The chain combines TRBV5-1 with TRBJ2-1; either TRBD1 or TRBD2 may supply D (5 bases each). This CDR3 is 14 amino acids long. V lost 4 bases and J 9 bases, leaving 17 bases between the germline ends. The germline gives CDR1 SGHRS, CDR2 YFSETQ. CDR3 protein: CASSAAGARSEQFF. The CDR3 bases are TGCGCCAGCAGCGCCGCCGGGGCTCGAAGTGAGCAGTTCTTC.

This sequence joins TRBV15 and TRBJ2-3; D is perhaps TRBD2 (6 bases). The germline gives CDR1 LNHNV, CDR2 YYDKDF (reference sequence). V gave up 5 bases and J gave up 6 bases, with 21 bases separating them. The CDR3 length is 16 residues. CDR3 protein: CATSGLRGIPGDTQYF. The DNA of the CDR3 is TGTGCCACCAGCGGCCTTCGGGGGATTCCGGGGGATACGCAGTATTTT.

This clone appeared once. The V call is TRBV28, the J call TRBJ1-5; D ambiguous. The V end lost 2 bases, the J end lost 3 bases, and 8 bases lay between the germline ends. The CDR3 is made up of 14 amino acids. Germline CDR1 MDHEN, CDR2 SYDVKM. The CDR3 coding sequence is TGTGCCAGCAGTTTAGAATCGCCCAATCAGCCCCAGCATTTT. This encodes CASSLESPNQPQHF. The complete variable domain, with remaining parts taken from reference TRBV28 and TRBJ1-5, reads DVKVTQSSRYLVKRTGEKVFLECVQDMDHENMFWYRQDPGLGLRLIYFSYDVKMKEKGDIPEGYSVSREKKERFSLILESASTNQTSMYLCASSLESPNQPQHFGDGTRLSIL.

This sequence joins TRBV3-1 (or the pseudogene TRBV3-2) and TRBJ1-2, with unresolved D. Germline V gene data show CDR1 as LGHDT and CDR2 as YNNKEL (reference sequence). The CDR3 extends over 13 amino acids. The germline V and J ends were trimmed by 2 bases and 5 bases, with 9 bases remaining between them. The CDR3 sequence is CASSQSPGYGYTF. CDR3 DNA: TGTGCCAGCAGCCAAAGCCCCGGGTATGGCTACACCTTC.

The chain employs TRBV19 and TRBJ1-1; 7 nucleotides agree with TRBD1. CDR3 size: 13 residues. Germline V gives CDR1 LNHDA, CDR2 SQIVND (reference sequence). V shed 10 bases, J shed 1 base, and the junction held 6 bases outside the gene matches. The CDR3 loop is CATQTGPNTEAFF. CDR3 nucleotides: TGTGCCACCCAGACAGGGCCGAACACTGAAGCTTTCTTT.

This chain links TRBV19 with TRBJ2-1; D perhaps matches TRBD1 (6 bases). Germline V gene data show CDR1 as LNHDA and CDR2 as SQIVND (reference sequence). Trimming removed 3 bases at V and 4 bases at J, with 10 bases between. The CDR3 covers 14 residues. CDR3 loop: CASSIRGKYNEQFF. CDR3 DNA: TGTGCCAGTAGTATCAGGGGAAAATACAATGAGCAGTTCTTC.

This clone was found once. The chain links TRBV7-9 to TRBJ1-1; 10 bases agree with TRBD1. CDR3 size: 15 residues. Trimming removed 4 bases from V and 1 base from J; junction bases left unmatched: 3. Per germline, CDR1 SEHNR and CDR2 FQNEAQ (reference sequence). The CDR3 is CASSYRDRGNTEAFF. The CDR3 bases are TGTGCCAGCAGCTACCGGGACAGGGGGAACACTGAAGCTTTCTTT.

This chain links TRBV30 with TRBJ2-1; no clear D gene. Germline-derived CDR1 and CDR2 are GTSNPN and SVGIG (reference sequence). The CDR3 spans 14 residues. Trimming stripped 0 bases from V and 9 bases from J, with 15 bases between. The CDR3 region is CAWSVSGTRSEQFF. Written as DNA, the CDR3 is TGTGCCTGGAGTGTATCGGGCACCAGGAGTGAGCAGTTCTTC.

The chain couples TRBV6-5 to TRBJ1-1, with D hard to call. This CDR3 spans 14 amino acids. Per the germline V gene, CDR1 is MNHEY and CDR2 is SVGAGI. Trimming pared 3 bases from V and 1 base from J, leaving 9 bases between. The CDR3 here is CASSYRRQNTEAFF. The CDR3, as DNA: TGTGCCAGCAGTTATCGCCGACAGAACACTGAAGCTTTCTTT.

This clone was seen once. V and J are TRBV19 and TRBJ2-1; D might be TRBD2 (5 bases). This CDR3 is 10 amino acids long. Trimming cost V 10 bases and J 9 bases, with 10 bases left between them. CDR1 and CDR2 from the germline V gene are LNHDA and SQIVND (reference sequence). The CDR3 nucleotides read TGTGCCACCAACGGAGGTGAGCAGTTCTTC. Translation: CATNGGEQFF.

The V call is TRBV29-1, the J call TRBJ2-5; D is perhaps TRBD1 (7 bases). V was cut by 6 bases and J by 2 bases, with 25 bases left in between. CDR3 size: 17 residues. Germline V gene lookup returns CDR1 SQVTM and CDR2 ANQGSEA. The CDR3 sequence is CSVTGEANKPSQETQYF. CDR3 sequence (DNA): TGCAGCGTCACAGGGGAGGCCAATAAACCCAGTCAAGAGACCCAGTACTTC.

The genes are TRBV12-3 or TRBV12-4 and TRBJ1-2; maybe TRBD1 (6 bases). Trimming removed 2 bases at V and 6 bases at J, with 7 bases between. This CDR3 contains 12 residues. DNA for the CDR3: TGTGCCAGCAGTTTATACAGGGATGGCTACACCTTC. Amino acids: CASSLYRDGYTF.

DNA of the CDR3: TGCAGTGCATACGGGGGGGCTGGCTACACCTTC. Residues: CSAYGGAGYTF. The rearrangement links TRBV20-1 to TRBJ1-2, with a possible D match to TRBD1 (6 bases). Germline CDR1 DFQATT, CDR2 SNEGSKA (reference sequence). V was trimmed by 6 bases and J by 7 bases, leaving 12 bases between them. The CDR3 consists of 11 residues.

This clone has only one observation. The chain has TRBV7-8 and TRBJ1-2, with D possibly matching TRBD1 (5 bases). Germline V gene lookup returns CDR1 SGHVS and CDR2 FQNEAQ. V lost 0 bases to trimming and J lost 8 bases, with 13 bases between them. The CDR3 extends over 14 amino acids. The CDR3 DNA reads TGTGCCAGCAGCTTAGCGCGGGGGGTTGGAGGCTACACCTTC. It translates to CASSLARGVGGYTF. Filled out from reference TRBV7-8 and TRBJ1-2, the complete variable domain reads GAGVSQSPRYKVAKRGQDVALRCDPISGHVSLFWYQQALGQGPEFLTYFQNEAQLDKSGLPSDRFFAERPEGSVSTLKIQRTQQEDSAVYLCASSLARGVGGYTFGSGTRLTVV.

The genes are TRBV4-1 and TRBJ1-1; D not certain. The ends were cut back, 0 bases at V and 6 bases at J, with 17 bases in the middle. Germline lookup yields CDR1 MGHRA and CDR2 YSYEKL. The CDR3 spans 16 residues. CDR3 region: CASSQEGTPFPAEAFF. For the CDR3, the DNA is TGCGCCAGCAGCCAAGAAGGAACACCTTTTCCCGCTGAAGCTTTCTTT.

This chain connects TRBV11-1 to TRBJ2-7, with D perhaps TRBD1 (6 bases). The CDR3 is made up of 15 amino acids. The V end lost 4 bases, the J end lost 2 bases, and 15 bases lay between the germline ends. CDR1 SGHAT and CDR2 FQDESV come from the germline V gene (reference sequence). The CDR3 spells CASSSGQIPTYEQYV. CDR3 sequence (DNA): TGTGCCAGCAGCTCCGGACAGATTCCGACCTACGAGCAGTACGTC.

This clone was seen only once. CDR3 coding DNA: TGTGCCAGCAGCCGAGATAGTTCGAACACCGGGGAGCTGTTTTTT. Residues: CASSRDSSNTGELFF. The rearrangement joins TRBV7-8 to TRBJ2-2, with D unresolved. The V gene lost 5 bases and the J gene lost 0 bases, with 10 bases spanning the gap. The CDR3 is 15 amino acids. Looked up from germline, CDR1 is SGHVS and CDR2 is FQNEAQ.